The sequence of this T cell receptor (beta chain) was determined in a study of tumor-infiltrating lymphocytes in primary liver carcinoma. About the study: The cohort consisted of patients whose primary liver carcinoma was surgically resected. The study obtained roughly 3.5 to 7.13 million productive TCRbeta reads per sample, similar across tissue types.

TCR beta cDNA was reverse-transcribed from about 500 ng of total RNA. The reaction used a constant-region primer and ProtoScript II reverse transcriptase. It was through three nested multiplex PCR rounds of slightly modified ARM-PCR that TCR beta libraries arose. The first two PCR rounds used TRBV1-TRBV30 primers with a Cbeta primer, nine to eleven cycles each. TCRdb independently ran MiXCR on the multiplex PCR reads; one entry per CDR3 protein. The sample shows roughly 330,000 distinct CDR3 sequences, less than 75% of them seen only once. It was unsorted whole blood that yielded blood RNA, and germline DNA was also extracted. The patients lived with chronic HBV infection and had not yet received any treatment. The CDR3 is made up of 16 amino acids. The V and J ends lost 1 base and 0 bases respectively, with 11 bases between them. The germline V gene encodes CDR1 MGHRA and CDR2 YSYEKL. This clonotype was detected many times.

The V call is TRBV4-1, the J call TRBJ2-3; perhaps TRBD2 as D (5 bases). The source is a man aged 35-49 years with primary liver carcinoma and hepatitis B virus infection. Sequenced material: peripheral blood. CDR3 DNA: TGCGCCAGCAGCCAAGTCGCAGGAGGAAGCACAGATACGCAGTATTTT. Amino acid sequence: CASSQVAGGSTDTQYF.